The clone carrying this TCR beta chain was picked up a small number of times. Antigen: not known. TCRdb used MiXCR to reprocess the reads, holding one entry per CDR3 protein. The sample yields 700,000 to 950,000 distinct CDR3 sequences, around a third seen once. CDR1 is MGHDK and CDR2 is SYGVNS in the germline V gene. Germline trimming cut 6 bases from V and 14 bases from J; bases unmatched to any gene: 5. This CDR3 has 11 amino acids. This sample is drawn from a study of T cell repertoires in cytomegalovirus infection. On the study more broadly: Matching HLA type, along with CMV infection, was indicated by public TCR beta signatures.

Study results and limitations: The response measured ex vivo was dominated by TCR beta clonotypes (HLA-C-restricted and CMV-specific). Carriers of CMV plus the relevant HLA were identified by cumulative public TCR beta family frequency.

The chain is built from TRBV25-1 and TRBJ2-3; TRBD2 agrees at 10 bases. Here the sequenced sample was cultured CD8+ T cells from PBMCs, taken from culture after CMV antigen stimulation. The clonotype was recovered from a human donor in good health (CMV status not recorded). Some clones in this sample may be carry-over from other donors' samples. The CDR3 nucleotides are TGTGCCAGCAGCCCGGGACTAGCGTGGTATTTT. It codes for CASSPGLAWYF. The entire variable domain, with the rest obtained from reference TRBV25-1 and TRBJ2-3, is as follows: EADIYQTPRYLVIGTGKKITLECSQTMGHDKMYWYQQDPGMELHLIHYSYGVNSTEKGDLSSESTVSRIRTEHFPLTLESARPSHTSQYLCASSPGLAWYFGPGTRLTVL.